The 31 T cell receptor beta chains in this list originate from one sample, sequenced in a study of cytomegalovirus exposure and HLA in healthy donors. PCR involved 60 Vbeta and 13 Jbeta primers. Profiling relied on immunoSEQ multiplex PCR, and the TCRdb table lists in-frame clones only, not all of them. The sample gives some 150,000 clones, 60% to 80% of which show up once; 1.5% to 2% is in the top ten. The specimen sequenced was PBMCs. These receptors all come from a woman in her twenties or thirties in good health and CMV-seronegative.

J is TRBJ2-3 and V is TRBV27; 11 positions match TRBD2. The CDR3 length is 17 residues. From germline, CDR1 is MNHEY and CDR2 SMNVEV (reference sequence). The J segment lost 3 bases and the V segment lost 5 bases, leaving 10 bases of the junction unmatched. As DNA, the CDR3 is TGTGCCAGCAGTGACACTACTTTAGCGGGAGGGACAGATACGCAGTATTTT. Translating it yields CASSDTTLAGGTDTQYF.

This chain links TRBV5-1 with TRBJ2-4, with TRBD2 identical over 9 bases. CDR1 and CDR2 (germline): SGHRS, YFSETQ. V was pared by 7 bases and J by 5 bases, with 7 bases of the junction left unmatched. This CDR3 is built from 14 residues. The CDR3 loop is CASAGGETENIQYF. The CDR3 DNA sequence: TGCGCCAGCGCGGGAGGGGAGACGGAAAACATTCAGTACTTC.

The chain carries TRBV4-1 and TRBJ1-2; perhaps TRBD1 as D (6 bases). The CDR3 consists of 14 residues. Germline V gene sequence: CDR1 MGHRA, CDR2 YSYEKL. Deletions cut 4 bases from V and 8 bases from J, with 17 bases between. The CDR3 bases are TGCGCCAGCAGCCTCTCTTACAGGGATCGGGGCTACACCTTC. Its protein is CASSLSYRDRGYTF.

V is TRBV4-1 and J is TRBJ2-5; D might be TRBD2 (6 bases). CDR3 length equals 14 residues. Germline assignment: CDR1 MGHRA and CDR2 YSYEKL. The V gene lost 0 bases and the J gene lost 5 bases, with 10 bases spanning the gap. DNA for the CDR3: TGCGCCAGCAGCCAAGATCTAGCGATGGAGACCCAGTACTTC. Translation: CASSQDLAMETQYF.

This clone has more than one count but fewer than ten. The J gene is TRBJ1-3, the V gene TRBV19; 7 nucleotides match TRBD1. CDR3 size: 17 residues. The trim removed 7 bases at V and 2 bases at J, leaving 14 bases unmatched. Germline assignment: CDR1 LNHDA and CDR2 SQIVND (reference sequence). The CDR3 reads CASTGRTGGITGNTIYF. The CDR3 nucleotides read TGTGCCAGTACCGGTAGGACAGGAGGGATCACTGGAAACACCATATATTTT.

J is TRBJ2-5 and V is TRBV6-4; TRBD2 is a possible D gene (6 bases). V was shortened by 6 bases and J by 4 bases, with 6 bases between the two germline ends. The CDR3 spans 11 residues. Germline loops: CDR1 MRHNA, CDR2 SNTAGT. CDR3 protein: CASRGGETQYF. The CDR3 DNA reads TGTGCCAGCAGGGGGGGAGAGACCCAGTACTTC.

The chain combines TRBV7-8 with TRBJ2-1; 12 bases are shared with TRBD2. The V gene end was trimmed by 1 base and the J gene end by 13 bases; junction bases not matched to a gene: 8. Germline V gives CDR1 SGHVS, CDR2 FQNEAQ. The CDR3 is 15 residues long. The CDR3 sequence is CASSLEPSGGVHQFF. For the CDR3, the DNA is TGTGCCAGCAGCTTAGAACCTAGCGGGGGGGTGCATCAGTTCTTC.

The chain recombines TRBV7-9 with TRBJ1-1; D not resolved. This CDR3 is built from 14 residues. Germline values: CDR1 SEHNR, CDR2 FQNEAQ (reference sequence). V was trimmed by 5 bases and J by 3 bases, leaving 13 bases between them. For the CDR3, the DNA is TGTGCCAGCAGCGTGGCAGTCATGGACACTGAAGCTTTCTTT. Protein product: CASSVAVMDTEAFF.

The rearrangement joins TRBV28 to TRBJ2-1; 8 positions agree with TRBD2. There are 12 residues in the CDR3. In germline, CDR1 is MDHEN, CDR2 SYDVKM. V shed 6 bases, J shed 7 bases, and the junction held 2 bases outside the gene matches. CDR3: CASRGTSNEQFF. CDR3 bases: TGTGCCAGCAGGGGGACTAGTAATGAGCAGTTCTTC.

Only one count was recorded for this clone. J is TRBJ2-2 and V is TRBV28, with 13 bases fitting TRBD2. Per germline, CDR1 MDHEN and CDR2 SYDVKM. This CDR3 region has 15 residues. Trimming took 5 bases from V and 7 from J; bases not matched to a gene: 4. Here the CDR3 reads CASSRLAGGVGELFF. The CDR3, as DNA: TGTGCCAGCAGTCGACTAGCGGGAGGCGTCGGGGAGCTGTTTTTT.

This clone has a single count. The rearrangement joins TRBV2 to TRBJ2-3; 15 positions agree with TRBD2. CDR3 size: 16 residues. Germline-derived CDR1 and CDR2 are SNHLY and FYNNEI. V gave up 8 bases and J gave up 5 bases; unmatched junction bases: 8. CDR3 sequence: CASPGTSGGSGDTQYF. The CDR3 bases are TGTGCCAGCCCCGGGACTAGCGGGGGGTCCGGAGATACGCAGTATTTT.

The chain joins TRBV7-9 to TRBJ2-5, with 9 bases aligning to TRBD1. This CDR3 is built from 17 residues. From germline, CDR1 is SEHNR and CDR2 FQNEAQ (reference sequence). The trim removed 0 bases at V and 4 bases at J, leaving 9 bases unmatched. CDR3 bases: TGTGCCAGCAGCTTAGCCAGGACAGGGGTTTCTGGAGAGACCCAGTACTTC. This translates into CASSLARTGVSGETQYF.

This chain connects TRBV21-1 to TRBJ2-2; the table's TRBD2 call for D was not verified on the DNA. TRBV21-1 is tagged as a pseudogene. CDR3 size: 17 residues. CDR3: CASSIGTPRLFTGELFF. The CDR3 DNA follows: TGTGCCAGCAGCATAGGAACCCCTAGGCTGTTCACCGGGGAGCTGTTTTTT.

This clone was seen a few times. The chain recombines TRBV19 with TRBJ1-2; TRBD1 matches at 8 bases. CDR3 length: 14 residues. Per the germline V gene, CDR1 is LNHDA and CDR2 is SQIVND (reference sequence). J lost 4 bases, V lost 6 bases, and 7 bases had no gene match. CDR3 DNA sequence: TGTGCCAGTAGGCGGACAGGGACTATCTATGGCTACACCTTC. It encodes CASRRTGTIYGYTF.

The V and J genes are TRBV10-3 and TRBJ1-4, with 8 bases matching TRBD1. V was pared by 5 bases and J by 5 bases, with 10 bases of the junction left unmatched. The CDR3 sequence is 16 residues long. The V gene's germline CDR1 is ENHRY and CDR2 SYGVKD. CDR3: CAISNPGQGMNEKLFF. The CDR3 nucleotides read TGTGCCATCAGTAACCCCGGACAGGGAATGAATGAAAAACTGTTTTTT.

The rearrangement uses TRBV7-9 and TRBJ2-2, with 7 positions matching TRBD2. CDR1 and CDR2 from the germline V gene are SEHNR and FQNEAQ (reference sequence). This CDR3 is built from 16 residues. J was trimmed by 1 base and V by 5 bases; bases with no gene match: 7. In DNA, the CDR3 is TGTGCCAGCAGCCCTGGACGCGGGAGGAACACCGGGGAGCTGTTTTTT. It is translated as CASSPGRGRNTGELFF.

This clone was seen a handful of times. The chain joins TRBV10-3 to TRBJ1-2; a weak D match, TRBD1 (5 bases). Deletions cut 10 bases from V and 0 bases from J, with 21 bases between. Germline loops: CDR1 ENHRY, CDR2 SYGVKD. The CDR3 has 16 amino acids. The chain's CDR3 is CATSRQGGSTNYGYTF. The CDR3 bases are TGTGCCACCTCGCGGCAGGGTGGCTCTACTAACTATGGCTACACCTTC.

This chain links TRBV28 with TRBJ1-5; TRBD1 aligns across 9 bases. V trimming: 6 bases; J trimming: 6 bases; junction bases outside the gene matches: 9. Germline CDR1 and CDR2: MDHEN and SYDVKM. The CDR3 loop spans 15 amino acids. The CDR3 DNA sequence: TGTGCCAGCAGCGTATCACAGGGGGCATCTCAGCCCCAGCATTTT. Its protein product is CASSVSQGASQPQHF.

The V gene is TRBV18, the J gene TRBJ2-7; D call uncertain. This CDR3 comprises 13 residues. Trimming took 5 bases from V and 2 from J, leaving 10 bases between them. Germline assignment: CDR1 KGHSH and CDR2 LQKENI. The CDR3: CASSTREAYEQYF. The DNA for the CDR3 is TGTGCCAGCTCAACCCGCGAGGCCTACGAGCAGTACTTC.

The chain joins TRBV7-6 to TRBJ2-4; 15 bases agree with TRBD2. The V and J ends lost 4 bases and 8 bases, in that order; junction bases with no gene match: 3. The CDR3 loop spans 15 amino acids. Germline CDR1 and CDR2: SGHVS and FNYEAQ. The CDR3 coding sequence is TGTGCCAGCAGCTCAGGACTAGCGGGGGGGGACATTCAGTACTTC. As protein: CASSSGLAGGDIQYF.

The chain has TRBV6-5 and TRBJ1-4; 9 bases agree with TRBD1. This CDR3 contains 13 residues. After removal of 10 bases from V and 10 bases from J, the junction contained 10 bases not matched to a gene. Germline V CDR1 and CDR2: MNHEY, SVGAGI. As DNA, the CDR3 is TGTGCCACTGAAGGGGACAGGGTGGGAAAACTGTTTTTT. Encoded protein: CATEGDRVGKLFF.

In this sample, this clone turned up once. DNA of the CDR3: TGTGCCAGCAGTTTCCCCGGGATCGTGAATCAGCCCCAGCATTTT. Protein: CASSFPGIVNQPQHF. The V and J genes are TRBV28 and TRBJ1-5, with D uncertain. V gave up 3 bases and J gave up 4 bases, with 13 bases separating them. Germline lookup yields CDR1 MDHEN and CDR2 SYDVKM. The CDR3 is 15 amino acids.

In nucleotides, the CDR3 is TGTGCCAGCAGTGAACCAGTGGACAGGGTCCAGCCCCAGCATTTT. It encodes CASSEPVDRVQPQHF. This sequence joins TRBV6-1 and TRBJ1-5; TRBD1 agrees at 8 bases. This CDR3 comprises 15 residues. V was clipped by 2 bases and J by 7 bases; unmatched bases: 7. CDR1 is MNHNS, CDR2 SASEGT, per germline.

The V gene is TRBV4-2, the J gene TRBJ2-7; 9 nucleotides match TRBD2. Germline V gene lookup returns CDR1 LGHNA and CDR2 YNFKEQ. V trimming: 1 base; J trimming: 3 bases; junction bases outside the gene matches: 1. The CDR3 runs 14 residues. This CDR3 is CASSQASGIYEQYF. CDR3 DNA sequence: TGTGCCAGCAGCCAAGCTAGCGGGATCTACGAGCAGTACTTC.

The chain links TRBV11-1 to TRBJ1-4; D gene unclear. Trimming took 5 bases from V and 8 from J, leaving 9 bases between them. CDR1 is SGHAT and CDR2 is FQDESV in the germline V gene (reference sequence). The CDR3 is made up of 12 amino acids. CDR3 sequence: CASSVQHEKLFF. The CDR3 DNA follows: TGTGCCAGCAGCGTCCAACACGAAAAACTGTTTTTT. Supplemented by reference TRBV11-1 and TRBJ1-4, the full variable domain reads EAEVAQSPRYKITEKSQAVAFWCDPISGHATLYWYRQILGQGPELLVQFQDESVVDDSQLPKDRFSAERLKGVDSTLKIQPAELGDSAMYLCASSVQHEKLFFGSGTQLSVL.

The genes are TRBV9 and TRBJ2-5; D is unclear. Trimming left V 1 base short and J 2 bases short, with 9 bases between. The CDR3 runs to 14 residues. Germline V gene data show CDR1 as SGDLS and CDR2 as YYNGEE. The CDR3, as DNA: TGTGCCAGCAGCGTAACCTCAGGACAAGAGACCCAGTACTTC. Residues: CASSVTSGQETQYF.

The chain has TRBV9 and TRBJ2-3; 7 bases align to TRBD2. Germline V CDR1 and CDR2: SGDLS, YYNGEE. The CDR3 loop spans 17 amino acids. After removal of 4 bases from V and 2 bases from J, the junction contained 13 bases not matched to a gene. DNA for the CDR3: TGTGCCAGCAGCATTAGGGAGGGGACGCTACTCACAGATACGCAGTATTTT. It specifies CASSIREGTLLTDTQYF.

CDR3 coding DNA: TGTGCCAGCTCACCTGACTCGTACCAAGAGACCCAGTACTTC. Amino acids: CASSPDSYQETQYF. V usage is TRBV18 and J usage is TRBJ2-5; D is ambiguous. The V gene's germline CDR1 is KGHSH and CDR2 LQKENI. The CDR3 loop spans 14 amino acids. V was clipped by 3 bases and J by 0 bases, with 8 bases between them. Filled out from reference TRBV18 and TRBJ2-5, the complete variable domain reads NAGVMQNPRHLVRRRGQEARLRCSPMKGHSHVYWYRQLPEEGLKFMVYLQKENIIDESGMPKERFSAEFPKEGPSILRIQQVVRGDSAAYFCASSPDSYQETQYFGPGTRLLVL.

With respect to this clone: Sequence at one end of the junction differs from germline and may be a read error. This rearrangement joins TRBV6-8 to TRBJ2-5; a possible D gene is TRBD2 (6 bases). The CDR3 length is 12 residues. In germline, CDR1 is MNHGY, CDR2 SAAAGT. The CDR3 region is CASSALAQDRHF. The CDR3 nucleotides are TGTGCCAGCAGCGCACTAGCCCAGGACCGGCACTTC.

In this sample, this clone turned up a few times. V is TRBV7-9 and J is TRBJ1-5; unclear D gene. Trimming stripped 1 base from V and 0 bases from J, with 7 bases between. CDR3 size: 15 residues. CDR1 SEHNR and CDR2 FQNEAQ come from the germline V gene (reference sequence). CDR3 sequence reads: CASSLEAGSNQPQHF. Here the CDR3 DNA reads TGTGCCAGCAGCTTAGAGGCGGGTAGCAATCAGCCCCAGCATTTT.

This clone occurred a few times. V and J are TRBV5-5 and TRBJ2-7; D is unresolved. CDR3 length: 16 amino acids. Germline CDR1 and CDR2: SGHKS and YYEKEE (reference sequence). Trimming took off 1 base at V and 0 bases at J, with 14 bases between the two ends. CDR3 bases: TGTGCCAGCAGCTTGCAAACGGGTCTGATCTCCTACGAGCAGTACTTC. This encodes CASSLQTGLISYEQYF.